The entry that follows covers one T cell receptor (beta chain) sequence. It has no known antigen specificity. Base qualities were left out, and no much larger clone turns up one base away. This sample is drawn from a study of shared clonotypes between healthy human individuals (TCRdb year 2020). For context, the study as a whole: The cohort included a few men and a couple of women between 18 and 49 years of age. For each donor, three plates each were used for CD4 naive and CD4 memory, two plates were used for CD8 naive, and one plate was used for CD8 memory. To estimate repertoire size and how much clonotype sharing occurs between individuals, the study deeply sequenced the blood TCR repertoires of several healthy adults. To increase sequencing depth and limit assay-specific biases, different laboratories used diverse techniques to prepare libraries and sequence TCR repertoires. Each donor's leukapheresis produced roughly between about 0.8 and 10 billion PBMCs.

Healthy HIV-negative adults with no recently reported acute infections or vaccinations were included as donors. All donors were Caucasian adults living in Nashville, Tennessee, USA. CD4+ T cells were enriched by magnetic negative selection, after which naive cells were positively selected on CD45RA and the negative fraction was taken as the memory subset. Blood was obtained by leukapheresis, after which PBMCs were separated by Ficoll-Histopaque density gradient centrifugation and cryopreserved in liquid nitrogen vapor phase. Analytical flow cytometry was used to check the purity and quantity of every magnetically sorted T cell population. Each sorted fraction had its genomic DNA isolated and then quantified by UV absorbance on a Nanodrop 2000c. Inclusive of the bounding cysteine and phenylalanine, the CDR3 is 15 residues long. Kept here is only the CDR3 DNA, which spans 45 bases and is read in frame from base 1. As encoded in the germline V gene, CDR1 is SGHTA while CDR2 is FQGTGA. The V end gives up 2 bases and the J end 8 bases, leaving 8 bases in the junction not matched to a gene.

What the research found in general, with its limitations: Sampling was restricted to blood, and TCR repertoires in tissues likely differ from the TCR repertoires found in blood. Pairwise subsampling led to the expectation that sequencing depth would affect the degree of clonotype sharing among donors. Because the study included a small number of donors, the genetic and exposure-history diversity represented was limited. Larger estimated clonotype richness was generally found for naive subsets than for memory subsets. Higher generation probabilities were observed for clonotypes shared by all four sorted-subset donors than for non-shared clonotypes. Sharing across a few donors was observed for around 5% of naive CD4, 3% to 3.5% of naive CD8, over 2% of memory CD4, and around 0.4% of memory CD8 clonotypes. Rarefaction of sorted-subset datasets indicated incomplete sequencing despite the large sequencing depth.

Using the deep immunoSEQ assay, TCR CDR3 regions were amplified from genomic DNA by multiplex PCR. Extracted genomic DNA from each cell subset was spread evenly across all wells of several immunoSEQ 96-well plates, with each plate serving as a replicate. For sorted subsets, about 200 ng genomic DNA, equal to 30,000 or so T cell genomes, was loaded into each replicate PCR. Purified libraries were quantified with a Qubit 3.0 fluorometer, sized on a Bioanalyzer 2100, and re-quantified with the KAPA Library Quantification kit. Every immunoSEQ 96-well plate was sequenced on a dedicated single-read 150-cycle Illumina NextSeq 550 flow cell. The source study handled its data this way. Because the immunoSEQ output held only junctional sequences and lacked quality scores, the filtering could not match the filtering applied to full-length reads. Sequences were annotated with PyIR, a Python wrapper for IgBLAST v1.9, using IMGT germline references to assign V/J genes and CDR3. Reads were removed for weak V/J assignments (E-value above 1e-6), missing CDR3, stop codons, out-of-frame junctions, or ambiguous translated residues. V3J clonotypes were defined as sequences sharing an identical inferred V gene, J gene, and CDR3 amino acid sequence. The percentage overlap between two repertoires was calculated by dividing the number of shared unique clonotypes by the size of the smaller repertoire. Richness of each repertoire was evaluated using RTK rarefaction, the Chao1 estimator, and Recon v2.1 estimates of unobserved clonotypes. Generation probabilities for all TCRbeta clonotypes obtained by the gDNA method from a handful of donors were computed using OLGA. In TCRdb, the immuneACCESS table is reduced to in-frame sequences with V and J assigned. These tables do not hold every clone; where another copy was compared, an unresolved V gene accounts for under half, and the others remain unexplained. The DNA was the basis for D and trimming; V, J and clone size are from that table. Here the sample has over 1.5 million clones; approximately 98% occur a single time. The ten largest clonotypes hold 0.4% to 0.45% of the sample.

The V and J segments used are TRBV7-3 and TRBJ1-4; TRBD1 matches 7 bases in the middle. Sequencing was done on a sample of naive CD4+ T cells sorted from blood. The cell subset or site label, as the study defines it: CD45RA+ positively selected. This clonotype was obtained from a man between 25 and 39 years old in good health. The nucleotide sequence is TGTGCCAGCAGCTTAGACAGGGCCGTTCCGGAAAAACTGTTTTTT. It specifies CASSLDRAVPEKLFF. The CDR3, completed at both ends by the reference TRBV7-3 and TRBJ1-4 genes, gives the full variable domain GAGVSQTPSNKVTEKGKYVELRCDPISGHTALYWYRQSLGQGPEFLIYFQGTGAADDSGLPNDRFFAVRPEGSVSTLKIQRTERGDSAVYLCASSLDRAVPEKLFFGSGTQLSVL.